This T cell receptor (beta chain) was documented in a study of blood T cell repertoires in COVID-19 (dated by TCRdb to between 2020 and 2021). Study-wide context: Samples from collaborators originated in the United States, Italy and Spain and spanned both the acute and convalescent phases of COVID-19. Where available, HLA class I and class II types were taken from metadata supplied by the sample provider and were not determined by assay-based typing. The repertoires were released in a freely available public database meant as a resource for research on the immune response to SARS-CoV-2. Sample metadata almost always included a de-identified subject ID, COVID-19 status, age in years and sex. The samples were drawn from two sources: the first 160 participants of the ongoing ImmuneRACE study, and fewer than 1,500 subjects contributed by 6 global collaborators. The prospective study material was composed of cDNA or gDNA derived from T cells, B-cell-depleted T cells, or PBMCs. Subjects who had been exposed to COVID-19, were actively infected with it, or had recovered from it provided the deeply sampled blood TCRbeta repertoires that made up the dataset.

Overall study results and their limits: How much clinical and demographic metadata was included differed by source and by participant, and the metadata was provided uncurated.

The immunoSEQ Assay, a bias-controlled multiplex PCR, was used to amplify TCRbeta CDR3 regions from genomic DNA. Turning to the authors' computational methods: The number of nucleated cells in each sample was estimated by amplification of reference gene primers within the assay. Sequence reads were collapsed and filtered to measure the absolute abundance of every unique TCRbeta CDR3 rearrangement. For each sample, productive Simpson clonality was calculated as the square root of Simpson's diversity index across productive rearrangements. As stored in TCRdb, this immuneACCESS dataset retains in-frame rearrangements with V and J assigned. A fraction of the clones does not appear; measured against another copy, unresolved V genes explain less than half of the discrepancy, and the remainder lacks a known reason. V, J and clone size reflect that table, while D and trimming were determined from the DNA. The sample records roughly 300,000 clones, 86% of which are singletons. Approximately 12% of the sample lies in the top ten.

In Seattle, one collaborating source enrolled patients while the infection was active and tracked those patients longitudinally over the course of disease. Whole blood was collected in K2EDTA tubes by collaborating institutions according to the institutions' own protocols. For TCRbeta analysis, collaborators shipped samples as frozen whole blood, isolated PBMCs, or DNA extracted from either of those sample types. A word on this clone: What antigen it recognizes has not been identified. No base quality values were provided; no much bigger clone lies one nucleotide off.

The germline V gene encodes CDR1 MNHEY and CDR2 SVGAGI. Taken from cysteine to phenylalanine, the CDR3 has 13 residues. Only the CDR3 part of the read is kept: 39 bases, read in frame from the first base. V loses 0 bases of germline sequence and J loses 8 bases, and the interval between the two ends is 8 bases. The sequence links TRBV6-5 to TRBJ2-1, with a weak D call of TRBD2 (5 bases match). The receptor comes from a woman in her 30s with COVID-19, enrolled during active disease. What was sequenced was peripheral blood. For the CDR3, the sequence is CASSYSSGHEQFF. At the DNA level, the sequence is TGTGCCAGCAGTTACTCGAGCGGTCATGAGCAGTTCTTC.